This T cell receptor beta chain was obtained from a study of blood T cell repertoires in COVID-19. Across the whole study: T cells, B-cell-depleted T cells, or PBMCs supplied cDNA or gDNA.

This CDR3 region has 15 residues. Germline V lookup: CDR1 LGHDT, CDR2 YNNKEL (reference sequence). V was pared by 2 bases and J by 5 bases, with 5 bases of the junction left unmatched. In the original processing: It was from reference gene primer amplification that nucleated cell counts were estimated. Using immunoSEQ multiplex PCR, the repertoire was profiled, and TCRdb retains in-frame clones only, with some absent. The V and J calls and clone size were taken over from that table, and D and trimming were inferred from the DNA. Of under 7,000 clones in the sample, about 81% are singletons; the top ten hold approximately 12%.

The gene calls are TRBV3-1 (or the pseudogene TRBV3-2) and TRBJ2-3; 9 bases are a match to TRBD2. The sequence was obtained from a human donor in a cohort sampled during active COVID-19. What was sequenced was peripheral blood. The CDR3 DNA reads TGTGCCAGCAGCCAACTAGCGGGGTTTGGAGATACGCAGTATTTT. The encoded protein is CASSQLAGFGDTQYF.